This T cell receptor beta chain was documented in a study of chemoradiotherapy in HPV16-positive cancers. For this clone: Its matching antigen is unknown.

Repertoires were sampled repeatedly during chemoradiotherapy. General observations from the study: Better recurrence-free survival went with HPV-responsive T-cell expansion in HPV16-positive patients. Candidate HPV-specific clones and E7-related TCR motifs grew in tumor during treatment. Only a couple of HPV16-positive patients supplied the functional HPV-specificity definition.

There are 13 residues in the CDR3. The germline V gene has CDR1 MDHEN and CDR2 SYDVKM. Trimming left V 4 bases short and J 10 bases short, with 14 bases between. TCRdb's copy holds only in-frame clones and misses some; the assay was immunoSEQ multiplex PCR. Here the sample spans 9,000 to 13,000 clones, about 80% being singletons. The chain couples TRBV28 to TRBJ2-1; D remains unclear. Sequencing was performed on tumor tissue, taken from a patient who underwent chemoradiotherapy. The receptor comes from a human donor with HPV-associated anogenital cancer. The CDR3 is CASSSSTAFEQFF. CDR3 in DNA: TGTGCCAGCAGTTCTTCAACCGCATTCGAGCAGTTCTTC.